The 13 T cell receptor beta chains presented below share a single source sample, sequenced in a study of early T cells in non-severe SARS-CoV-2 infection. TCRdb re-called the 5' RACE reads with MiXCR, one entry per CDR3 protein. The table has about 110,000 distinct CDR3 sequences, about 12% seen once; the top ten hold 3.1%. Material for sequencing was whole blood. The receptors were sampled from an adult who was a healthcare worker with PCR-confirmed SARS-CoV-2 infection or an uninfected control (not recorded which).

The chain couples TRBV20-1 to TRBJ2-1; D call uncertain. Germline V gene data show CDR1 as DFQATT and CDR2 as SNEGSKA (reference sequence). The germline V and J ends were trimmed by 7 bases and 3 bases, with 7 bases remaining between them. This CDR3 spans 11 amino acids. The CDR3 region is CSVIDYNEQFF. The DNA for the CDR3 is TGCAGTGTTATAGACTACAATGAGCAGTTCTTC.

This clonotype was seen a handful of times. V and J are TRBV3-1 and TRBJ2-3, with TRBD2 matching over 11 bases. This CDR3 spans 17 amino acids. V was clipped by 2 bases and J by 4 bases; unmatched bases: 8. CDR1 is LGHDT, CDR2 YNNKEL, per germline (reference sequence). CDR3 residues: CASSQRLAGRYADTQYF. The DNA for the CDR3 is TGTGCCAGCAGCCAAAGACTAGCGGGGAGATACGCAGATACGCAGTATTTT.

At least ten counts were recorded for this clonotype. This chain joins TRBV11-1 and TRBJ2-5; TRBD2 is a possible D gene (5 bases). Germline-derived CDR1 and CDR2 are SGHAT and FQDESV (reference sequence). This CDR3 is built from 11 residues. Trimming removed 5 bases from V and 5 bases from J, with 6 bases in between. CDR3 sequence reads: CASSRGETQYF. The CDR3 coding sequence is TGTGCCAGCAGCCGAGGGGAGACCCAGTACTTC.

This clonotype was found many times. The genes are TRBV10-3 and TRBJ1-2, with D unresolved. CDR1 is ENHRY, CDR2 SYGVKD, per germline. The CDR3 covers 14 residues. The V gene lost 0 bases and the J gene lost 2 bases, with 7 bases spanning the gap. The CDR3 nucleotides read TGTGCCATCAGTGAGTCGCCCGAGAACTATGGCTACACCTTC. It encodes CAISESPENYGYTF.

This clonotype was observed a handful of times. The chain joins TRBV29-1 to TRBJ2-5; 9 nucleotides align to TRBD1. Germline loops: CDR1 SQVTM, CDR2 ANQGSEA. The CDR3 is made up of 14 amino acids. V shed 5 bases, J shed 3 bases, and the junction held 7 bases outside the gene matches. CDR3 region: CSVHRGTGKETQYF. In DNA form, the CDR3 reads TGCAGCGTTCATCGTGGGACAGGGAAAGAGACCCAGTACTTC.

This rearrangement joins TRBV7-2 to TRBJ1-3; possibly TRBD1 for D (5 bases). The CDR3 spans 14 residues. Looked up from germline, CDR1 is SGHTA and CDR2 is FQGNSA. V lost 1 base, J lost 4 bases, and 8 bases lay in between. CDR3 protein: CASSLVGTGNTIYF. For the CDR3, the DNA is TGTGCCAGCAGCTTAGTGGGGACGGGAAACACCATATATTTT.

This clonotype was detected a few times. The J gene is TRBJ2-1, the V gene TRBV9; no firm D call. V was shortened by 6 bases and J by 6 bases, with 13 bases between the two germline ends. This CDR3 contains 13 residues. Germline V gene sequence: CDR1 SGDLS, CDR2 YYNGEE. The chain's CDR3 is CASTQQLGNEQFF. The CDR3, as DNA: TGTGCCAGCACACAGCAGCTGGGCAATGAGCAGTTCTTC.

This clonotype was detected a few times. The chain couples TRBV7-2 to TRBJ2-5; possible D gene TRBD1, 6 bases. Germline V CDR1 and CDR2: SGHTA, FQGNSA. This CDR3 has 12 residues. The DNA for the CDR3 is TGTGCTGGGGGCCGACCCAAAGAGACCCAGTACTTC. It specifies CAGGRPKETQYF.

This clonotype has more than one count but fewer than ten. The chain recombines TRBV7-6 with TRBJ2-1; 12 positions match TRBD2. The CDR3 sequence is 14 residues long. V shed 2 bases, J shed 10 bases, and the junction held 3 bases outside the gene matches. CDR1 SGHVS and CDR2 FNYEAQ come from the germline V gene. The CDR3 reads CASSLLAGGQEQFF. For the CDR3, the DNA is TGTGCCAGCAGCTTACTAGCGGGGGGGCAGGAGCAGTTCTTC.

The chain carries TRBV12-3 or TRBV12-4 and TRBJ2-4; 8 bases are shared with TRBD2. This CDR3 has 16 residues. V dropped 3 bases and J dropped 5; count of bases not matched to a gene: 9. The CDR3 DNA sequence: TGTGCCAGCAGTTTCGCCGGCGGGAGGACGGAAAACATTCAGTACTTC. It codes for CASSFAGGRTENIQYF.

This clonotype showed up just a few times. CDR3 in DNA: TGTGCCAGCAGCCCCGCCCGACTAGCGGGGTCCTACGAGCAGTACTTC. It specifies CASSPARLAGSYEQYF. V is TRBV6-5 and J is TRBJ2-7, with TRBD2 matching over 11 bases. This CDR3 is built from 16 residues. Germline-derived CDR1 and CDR2 are MNHEY and SVGAGI. V shed 6 bases, J shed 1 base, and the junction held 8 bases outside the gene matches.

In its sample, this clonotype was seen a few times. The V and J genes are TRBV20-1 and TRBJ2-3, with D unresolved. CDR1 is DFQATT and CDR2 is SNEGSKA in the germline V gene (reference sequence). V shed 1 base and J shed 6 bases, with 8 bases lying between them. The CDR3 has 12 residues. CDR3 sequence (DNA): TGCAGTGCTAGAGGCCCGGCTGATACGCAGTATTTT. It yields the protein CSARGPADTQYF.

Here the CDR3 DNA reads TGCGCCAGCAGTGAGGGCATGGGACACTTGGACTATGGCTACACCTTC. This translates into CASSEGMGHLDYGYTF. This chain joins TRBV10-2 and TRBJ1-2; D perhaps matches TRBD1 (6 bases). The germline V gene has CDR1 WSHSY and CDR2 SAAADI. This CDR3 contains 16 residues. Trimming stripped 2 bases from V and 3 bases from J, with 16 bases between.